The T cell receptor beta chain under discussion was sequenced for a study of T cells in narcolepsy. Broader study findings: Autoreactive clone sequences were missing from some blood memory CD4+ repertoires.

Profiling relied on immunoSEQ multiplex PCR, and the TCRdb table lists in-frame clones only, not all of them. The data show about 40,000 clones, with 70% to 90% seen just once and 1.6% held by the top ten. Turning to this clone: Its matching antigen is unknown.

The V end lost 7 bases, the J end lost 11 bases, and 15 bases lay between the germline ends. Germline CDR1 is MNHEY and CDR2 is SVGAGI. This CDR3 contains 13 residues. This clonotype originated in a human donor with narcolepsy. The J gene is TRBJ1-6, the V gene TRBV6-5, with D perhaps matching TRBD1 (6 bases). The sequencing input was CD45RA- memory CD4+ T cells from PBMCs. The chain's CDR3 is CASNPGAGAPLHF. Written as DNA, the CDR3 is TGTGCCAGCAACCCAGGGGCCGGCGCACCCCTCCACTTT.